This TCR beta chain was sequenced in a study of response to subunit inactivated influenza vaccine. Broader study findings: T cells newly recruited by each seasonal influenza vaccination are few, the authors suggested.

Each CDR3 protein gets one entry after TCRdb re-called the RT-PCR reads with MiXCR. Here the sample spans 650,000 to 800,000 distinct CDR3 sequences, approximately 15% being singletons. V was clipped by 5 bases and J by 10 bases, with 11 bases between them. The length of the CDR3 is 12 residues. In the case of this clonotype: Its target is not known.

The chain combines TRBV12-3 or TRBV12-4 with TRBJ1-4, with a tentative D call TRBD1 (5 bases). The sequences come from PBMCs from blood, collected 14 days before vaccination. The clonotype was recovered from a man in his fifties or sixties who received an inactivated influenza vaccine. CDR3: CASSLAGGKLFF. CDR3 nucleotide sequence: TGTGCCAGCAGTCTGGCGGGGGGAAAACTGTTTTTT.